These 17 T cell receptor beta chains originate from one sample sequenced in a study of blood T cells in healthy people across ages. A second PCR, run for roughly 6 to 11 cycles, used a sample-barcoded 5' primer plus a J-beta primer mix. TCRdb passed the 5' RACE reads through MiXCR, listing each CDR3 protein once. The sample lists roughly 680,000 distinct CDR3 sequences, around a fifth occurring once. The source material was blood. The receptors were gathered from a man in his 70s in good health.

CDR3 sequence reads: CASSLASEETQYF. The DNA for the CDR3 is TGCGCCAGCAGCTTGGCCTCCGAAGAGACCCAGTACTTC. The chain employs TRBV5-1 and TRBJ2-5; D is undetermined. The CDR3 is 13 residues long. Germline loops: CDR1 SGHRS, CDR2 YFSETQ. With 0 bases removed from V and 3 bases from J, the gap between germline ends came to 6 bases.

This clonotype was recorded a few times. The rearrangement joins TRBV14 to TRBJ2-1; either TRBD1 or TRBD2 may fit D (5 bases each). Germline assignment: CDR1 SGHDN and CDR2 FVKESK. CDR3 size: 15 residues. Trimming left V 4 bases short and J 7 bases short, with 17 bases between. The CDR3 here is CASSLLPGPRNEQFF. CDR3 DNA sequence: TGTGCCAGCAGCCTTCTACCGGGACCCAGGAATGAGCAGTTCTTC.

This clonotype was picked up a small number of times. For the CDR3, the DNA is TGTGCCAGCACTCAAGCCGGGACAGGGACCTACGAGCAGTACTTC. It yields the protein CASTQAGTGTYEQYF. The chain employs TRBV21-1 and TRBJ2-5; no DNA check was done on the table's D call, TRBD1. The J call is uncertain, as TRBJ2-7 better fits the DNA end. TRBV21-1 corresponds to a pseudogene. The CDR3 is 15 amino acids.

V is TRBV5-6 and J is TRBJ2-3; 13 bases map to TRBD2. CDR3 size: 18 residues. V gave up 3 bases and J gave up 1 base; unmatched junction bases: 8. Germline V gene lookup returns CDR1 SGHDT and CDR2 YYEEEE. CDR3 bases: TGTGCCAGCAGCTCCCGTCGACTAGCGGGAGGCCGCACAGATACGCAGTATTTT. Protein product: CASSSRRLAGGRTDTQYF.

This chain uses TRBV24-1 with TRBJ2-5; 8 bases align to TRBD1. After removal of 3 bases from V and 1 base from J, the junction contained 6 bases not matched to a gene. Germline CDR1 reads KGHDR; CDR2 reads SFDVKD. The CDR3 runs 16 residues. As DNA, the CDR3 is TGTGCCACCAGTGATCCTACCGGGACAGGCCAAGAGACCCAGTACTTC. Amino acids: CATSDPTGTGQETQYF.

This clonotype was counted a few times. CDR3 DNA: TGTGCCAGCAGTTTGGGCCCGGGAGGGGTAGATACGCAGTATTTT. This sequence encodes CASSLGPGGVDTQYF. The chain is built from TRBV28 and TRBJ2-3; TRBD2 matches 8 bases. CDR1 MDHEN and CDR2 SYDVKM come from the germline V gene. J was trimmed by 5 bases and V by 3 bases; bases with no gene match: 7. The CDR3 is 15 residues long.

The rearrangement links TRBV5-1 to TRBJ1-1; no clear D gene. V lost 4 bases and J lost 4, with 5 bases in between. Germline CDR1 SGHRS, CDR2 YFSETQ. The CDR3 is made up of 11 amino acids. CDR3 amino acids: CASSIGTEAFF. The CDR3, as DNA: TGCGCCAGCAGCATTGGCACTGAAGCTTTCTTT.

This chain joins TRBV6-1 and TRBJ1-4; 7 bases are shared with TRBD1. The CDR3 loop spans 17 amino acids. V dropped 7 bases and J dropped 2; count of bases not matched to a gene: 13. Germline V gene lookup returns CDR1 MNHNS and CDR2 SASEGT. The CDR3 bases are TGTGCCAGCACCAGTAAAGGAGGGGGCCGGACTAATGAAAAACTGTTTTTT. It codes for CASTSKGGGRTNEKLFF.

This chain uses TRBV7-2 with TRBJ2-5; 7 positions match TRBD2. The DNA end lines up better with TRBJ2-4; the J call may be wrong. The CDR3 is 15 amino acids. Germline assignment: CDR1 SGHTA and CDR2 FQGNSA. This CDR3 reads CASSWWGGSKNIQYF. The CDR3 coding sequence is TGTGCCAGCAGCTGGTGGGGGGGGTCCAAAAACATTCAGTACTTC.

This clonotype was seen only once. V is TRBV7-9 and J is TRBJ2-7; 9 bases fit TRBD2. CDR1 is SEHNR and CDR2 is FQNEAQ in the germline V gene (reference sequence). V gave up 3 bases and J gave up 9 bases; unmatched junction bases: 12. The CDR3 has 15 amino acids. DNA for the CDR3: TGTGCCAGCAGCTTCCCCGGGGTAGCGGGAGTTGTGCAGTACTTC. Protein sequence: CASSFPGVAGVVQYF.

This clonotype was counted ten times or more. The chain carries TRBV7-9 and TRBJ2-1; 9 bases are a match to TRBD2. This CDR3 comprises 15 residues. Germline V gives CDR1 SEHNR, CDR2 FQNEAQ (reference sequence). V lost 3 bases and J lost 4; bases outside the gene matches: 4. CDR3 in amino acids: CASSLGLADYNEQFF. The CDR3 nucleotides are TGTGCCAGCAGCTTGGGACTAGCAGATTACAATGAGCAGTTCTTC.

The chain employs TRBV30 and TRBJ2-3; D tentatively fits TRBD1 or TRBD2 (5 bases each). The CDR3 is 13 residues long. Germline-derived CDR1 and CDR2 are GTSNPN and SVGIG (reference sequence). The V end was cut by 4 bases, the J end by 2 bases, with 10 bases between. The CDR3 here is CAWTGTYTDTQYF. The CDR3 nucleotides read TGTGCCTGGACCGGGACCTACACAGATACGCAGTATTTT.

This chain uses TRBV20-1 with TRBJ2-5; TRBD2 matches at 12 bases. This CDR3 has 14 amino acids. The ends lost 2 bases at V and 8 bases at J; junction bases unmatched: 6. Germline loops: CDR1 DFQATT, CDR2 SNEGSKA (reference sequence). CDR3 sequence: CSARQGLAGYTQYF. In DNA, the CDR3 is TGCAGTGCTAGACAGGGACTAGCGGGTTACACCCAGTACTTC.

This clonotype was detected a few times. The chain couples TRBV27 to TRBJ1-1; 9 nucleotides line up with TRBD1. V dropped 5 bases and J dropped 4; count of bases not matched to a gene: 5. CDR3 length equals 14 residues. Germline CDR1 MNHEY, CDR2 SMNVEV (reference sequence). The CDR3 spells CASSTTGGGTEAFF. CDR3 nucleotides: TGTGCCAGCAGTACGACAGGGGGTGGCACTGAAGCTTTCTTT.

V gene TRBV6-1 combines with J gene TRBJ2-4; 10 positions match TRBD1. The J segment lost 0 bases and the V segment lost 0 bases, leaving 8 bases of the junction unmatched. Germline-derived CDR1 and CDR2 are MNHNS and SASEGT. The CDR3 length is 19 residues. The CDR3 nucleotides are TGTGCCAGCAGTGAAGCGTGGGGACAGGGGACCCTAGCCAAAAACATTCAGTACTTC. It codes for CASSEAWGQGTLAKNIQYF.

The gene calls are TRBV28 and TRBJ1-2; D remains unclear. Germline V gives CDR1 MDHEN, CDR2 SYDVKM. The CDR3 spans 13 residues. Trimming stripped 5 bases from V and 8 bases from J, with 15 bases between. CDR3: CASSQISVGGYTF. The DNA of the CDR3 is TGTGCCAGCAGTCAGATCTCTGTGGGCGGCTACACCTTC.

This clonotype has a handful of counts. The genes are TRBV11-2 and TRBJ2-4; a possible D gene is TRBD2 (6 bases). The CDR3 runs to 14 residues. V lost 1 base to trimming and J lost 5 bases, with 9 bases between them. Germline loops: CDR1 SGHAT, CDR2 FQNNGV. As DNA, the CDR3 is TGTGCCAGCAGCTTAGGCGGGGCCCAAAACATTCAGTACTTC. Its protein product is CASSLGGAQNIQYF.